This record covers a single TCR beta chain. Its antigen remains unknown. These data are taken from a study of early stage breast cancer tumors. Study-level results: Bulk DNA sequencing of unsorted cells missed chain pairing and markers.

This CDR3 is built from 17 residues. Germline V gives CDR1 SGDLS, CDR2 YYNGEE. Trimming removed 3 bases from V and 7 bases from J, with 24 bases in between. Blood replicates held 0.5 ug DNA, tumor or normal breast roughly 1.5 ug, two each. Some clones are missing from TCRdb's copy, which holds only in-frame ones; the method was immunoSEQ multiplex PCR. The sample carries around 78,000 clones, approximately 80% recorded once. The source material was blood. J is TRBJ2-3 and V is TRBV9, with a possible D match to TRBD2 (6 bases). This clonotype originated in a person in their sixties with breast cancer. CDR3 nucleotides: TGTGCCAGCAGCGCATCCGGGACTCCTGGTCCCGGGAATACGCAGTATTTT. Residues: CASSASGTPGPGNTQYF.